One sample yielded the 30 T cell receptor beta chains listed below, sequenced in a study of blood T cell repertoires in COVID-19. Clones were sequenced by immunoSEQ multiplex PCR, and TCRdb holds only the in-frame ones, with some missing. The sample has 250,000 to 300,000 clones, over 65% seen once. The source material was peripheral blood. The receptors were gathered from a man in his 60s who had recovered from COVID-19.

The chain joins TRBV29-1 to TRBJ2-3; 10 positions agree with TRBD2. The V gene end was trimmed by 6 bases and the J gene end by 3 bases; junction bases not matched to a gene: 6. CDR3 length: 14 residues. The germline V gene has CDR1 SQVTM and CDR2 ANQGSEA. CDR3 nucleotides: TGCAGCGTCGACCGTAGCGGGGGGACAGATACGCAGTATTTT. Protein product: CSVDRSGGTDTQYF.

V is TRBV27 and J is TRBJ2-7; TRBD2 aligns across 7 bases. V lost 2 bases, J lost 3 bases, and 7 bases stayed unmatched. This CDR3 region has 15 residues. Germline lookup yields CDR1 MNHEY and CDR2 SMNVEV (reference sequence). CDR3 sequence reads: CASSLRSSGIYEQYF. CDR3 nucleotides: TGTGCCAGCAGTTTACGGTCTAGCGGAATCTACGAGCAGTACTTC.

The gene calls are TRBV12-5 and TRBJ1-1; no reliable D call. CDR1 is LGHNT, CDR2 FRNRAP, per germline. The ends were cut back, 1 base at V and 1 base at J, with 10 bases in the middle. The CDR3 consists of 15 residues. CDR3 sequence reads: CASGLGPPGNTEAFF. The CDR3 bases are TGTGCTAGTGGTTTGGGACCACCAGGGAACACTGAAGCTTTCTTT.

The genes are TRBV7-9 and TRBJ2-3; 9 bases are shared with TRBD2. The CDR3 consists of 15 residues. Germline V gene data show CDR1 as SEHNR and CDR2 as FQNEAQ (reference sequence). Losses at the gene ends were 5 bases for V and 5 bases for J; bases not matched to a gene: 8. CDR3 DNA sequence: TGTGCCAGCAGCCCCCCAAGCGGGAGGCTAGATACGCAGTATTTT. It is translated as CASSPPSGRLDTQYF.

The chain has TRBV7-2 and TRBJ2-5, with D possibly being TRBD2 (5 bases). The germline V gene has CDR1 SGHTA and CDR2 FQGNSA. This CDR3 has 13 amino acids. Trimming took 5 bases from V and 4 from J, leaving 11 bases between them. CDR3 amino acids: CASSPGGGETQYF. The DNA for the CDR3 is TGTGCCAGCAGCCCCGGAGGTGGAGAGACCCAGTACTTC.

With respect to this clone: The junction departs from the called germline gene at one end, perhaps through a read error. The chain joins TRBV19 to TRBJ1-6, with 9 bases identical to TRBD1. This CDR3 has 15 residues. From germline, CDR1 is LNHDA and CDR2 SQIVND (reference sequence). The CDR3 here is CASRAGQGWNSPLHF. CDR3 coding DNA: TGCGCTAGTAGAGCTGGACAGGGGTGGAATTCACCCCTCCACTTT.

This clone was seen repeatedly, ten times or more. The chain recombines TRBV6-5 with TRBJ2-7; the D is unclear. Trimming shortened V by 5 bases and J by 4 bases, and 18 bases separated the two germline ends. The germline gives CDR1 MNHEY, CDR2 SVGAGI. The CDR3 length is 15 residues. CDR3 in DNA: TGTGCCAGCAGTATCGCAGGTGGCGTTCTGTACGAGCAGTACTTC. This gives the protein CASSIAGGVLYEQYF.

The chain is built from TRBV19 and TRBJ1-4; no firm D call. The CDR3 covers 14 residues. The V gene lost 5 bases and the J gene lost 8 bases, with 15 bases spanning the gap. Germline-derived CDR1 and CDR2 are LNHDA and SQIVND (reference sequence). For the CDR3, the DNA is TGTGCCAGTAGTGCCTCCCGGGGAGGGGAAAAACTGTTTTTT. It codes for CASSASRGGEKLFF.

The chain recombines TRBV5-4 with TRBJ2-1; TRBD2 aligns across 15 bases. From germline, CDR1 is SGHNT and CDR2 YYREEE (reference sequence). The CDR3 sequence is 14 residues long. Trimming took 4 bases from V and 15 from J; bases not matched to a gene: 8. CDR3 DNA sequence: TGTGCCAGCAGCATTGGACTAGCGGGGGGGCTGGTGTTCTTC. The encoded protein is CASSIGLAGGLVFF.

The sample holds one count of this clone. The V gene is TRBV13, the J gene TRBJ2-1, with 9 positions matching TRBD1. Germline trimming cut 7 bases from V and 0 bases from J; bases unmatched to any gene: 16. The germline V gene encodes CDR1 PRHDT and CDR2 FYEKMQ (reference sequence). The CDR3 spans 19 residues. The CDR3 DNA is TGTGCCAGCAACTCCCAAGACAGGGGGTACAAGAGCTCCTACAATGAGCAGTTCTTC. Residues: CASNSQDRGYKSSYNEQFF.

This sequence joins TRBV4-1 and TRBJ2-7; a possible D gene is TRBD1 (5 bases). The ends were cut back, 0 bases at V and 6 bases at J, with 15 bases in the middle. The CDR3 is made up of 15 amino acids. Germline CDR1 and CDR2: MGHRA and YSYEKL. The CDR3 here is CASSQEWARRGEQYF. CDR3 DNA: TGCGCCAGCAGCCAAGAATGGGCCCGAAGGGGCGAGCAGTACTTC.

This clone was detected only a few times. V usage is TRBV5-4 and J usage is TRBJ2-2; TRBD1 agrees at 7 bases. Germline V lookup: CDR1 SGHNT, CDR2 YYREEE (reference sequence). The length of the CDR3 is 18 residues. Unmatched junction bases numbered 17, after V lost 3 bases and J lost 6 bases. CDR3 nucleotides: TGTGCCAGCAGCTCCGACAGGGTTGGCCACTTTGGGGCCGGGGAGCTGTTTTTT. It is translated as CASSSDRVGHFGAGELFF.

The CDR3 loop reads CVGPSGSSLGNEQFF. The CDR3, as DNA: TGTGTAGGTCCTAGCGGGAGTTCGTTAGGGAATGAGCAGTTCTTC. The gene calls are TRBV3-1 (or the pseudogene TRBV3-2) and TRBJ2-1, with TRBD2 matching 10 bases. This CDR3 has 15 amino acids. Germline assignment: CDR1 LGHDT and CDR2 YNNKEL (reference sequence).

This clone was seen just once. This sequence joins TRBV2 and TRBJ2-4, with TRBD2 matching 9 bases. The germline gives CDR1 SNHLY, CDR2 FYNNEI. The V and J ends lost 6 bases and 0 bases, in that order; junction bases with no gene match: 12. This CDR3 spans 18 amino acids. CDR3 loop: CASRESGGLAQAKNIQYF. The CDR3 DNA reads TGTGCCAGCAGAGAAAGCGGCGGACTAGCGCAAGCCAAAAACATTCAGTACTTC. The full variable domain, with the rest looked up from reference TRBV2 and TRBJ2-4, is EPEVTQTPSHQVTQMGQEVILRCVPISNHLYFYWYRQILGQKVEFLVSFYNNEISEKSEIFDDQFSVERPDGSNFTLKIRSTKLEDSAMYFCASRESGGLAQAKNIQYFGAGTRLSVL.

The chain joins TRBV5-1 to TRBJ2-4, with 9 bases identical to TRBD2. V shed 0 bases, J shed 5 bases, and the junction held 3 bases outside the gene matches. Germline loops: CDR1 SGHRS, CDR2 YFSETQ. CDR3 size: 15 residues. The CDR3 sequence: CASSLVRTSENIQYF. CDR3 in DNA: TGCGCCAGCAGCTTGGTTCGGACTAGCGAAAACATTCAGTACTTC.

The rearrangement uses TRBV28 and TRBJ1-3; D gene unclear. Germline V gene lookup returns CDR1 MDHEN and CDR2 SYDVKM. The CDR3 loop spans 13 amino acids. Trimming removed 2 bases at V and 8 bases at J, with 10 bases between. The CDR3 sequence: CASSLPRGYTIYF. In DNA form, the CDR3 reads TGTGCCAGCAGTTTACCACGGGGTTACACCATATATTTT. Full variable domain (remainder filled in from reference TRBV28 and TRBJ1-3): DVKVTQSSRYLVKRTGEKVFLECVQDMDHENMFWYRQDPGLGLRLIYFSYDVKMKEKGDIPEGYSVSREKKERFSLILESASTNQTSMYLCASSLPRGYTIYFGEGSWLTVV.

The chain joins TRBV2 to TRBJ1-1; a weak D match, TRBD1 (6 bases). This CDR3 contains 15 residues. Germline loops: CDR1 SNHLY, CDR2 FYNNEI. V gave up 6 bases and J gave up 5 bases, with 19 bases separating them. The CDR3 is CASRPTGVWVTEAFF. The DNA for the CDR3 is TGTGCCAGCAGACCGACAGGTGTTTGGGTTACTGAAGCTTTCTTT.

This clone was recorded once. The genes are TRBV11-2 and TRBJ2-7; 8 bases map to TRBD1. The V gene's germline CDR1 is SGHAT and CDR2 FQNNGV. V was clipped by 5 bases and J by 2 bases; unmatched bases: 5. CDR3 size: 14 residues. CDR3 bases: TGTGCCAGCAGCCGCCGGACAGGGCCCTACGAGCAGTACTTC. The encoded protein is CASSRRTGPYEQYF.

The chain uses TRBV12-3 or TRBV12-4 and TRBJ1-1, with a weak D call TRBD1 (5 bases). The CDR3 has 13 residues. V lost 6 bases to trimming and J lost 5 bases, with 13 bases between them. In nucleotides, the CDR3 is TGTGCCAGCAGGCTCCAGGGTTATACTGAAGCTTTCTTT. It is translated as CASRLQGYTEAFF.

This sequence joins TRBV19 and TRBJ1-1; the D is unclear. CDR1 is LNHDA and CDR2 is SQIVND in the germline V gene (reference sequence). The CDR3 loop spans 14 amino acids. V lost 1 base, J lost 4 bases, and 10 bases lay in between. CDR3 residues: CASSIAGIRTEAFF. CDR3 sequence (DNA): TGTGCCAGTAGTATAGCAGGCATCCGCACTGAAGCTTTCTTT.

The chain joins TRBV19 to TRBJ2-6; TRBD1 agrees at 10 bases. Germline V gene lookup returns CDR1 LNHDA and CDR2 SQIVND (reference sequence). The ends lost 8 bases at V and 0 bases at J; junction bases unmatched: 7. There are 17 residues in the CDR3. As DNA, the CDR3 is TGTGCCAGTCGGACAGGGGGAACTCCCTCTGGGGCCAACGTCCTGACTTTC. The encoded protein is CASRTGGTPSGANVLTF.

The chain recombines TRBV11-2 with TRBJ2-1; 12 positions agree with TRBD2. CDR3 size: 15 residues. The J segment lost 4 bases and the V segment lost 5 bases, leaving 3 bases of the junction unmatched. Germline V gene lookup returns CDR1 SGHAT and CDR2 FQNNGV. For the CDR3, the DNA is TGTGCCAGCAGCGTGGGACTAGCGGGTTACAATGAGCAGTTCTTC. Translated: CASSVGLAGYNEQFF.

This clone was detected once. The chain is built from TRBV19 and TRBJ1-1, with 7 bases lining up with TRBD1. V was clipped by 4 bases and J by 2 bases; unmatched bases: 13. CDR1 is LNHDA and CDR2 is SQIVND in the germline V gene (reference sequence). The CDR3 has 17 residues. The CDR3 region is CASSRRGTADQNTEAFF. The CDR3 DNA follows: TGTGCCAGTAGTAGGCGTGGGACAGCCGATCAAAACACTGAAGCTTTCTTT. Using reference TRBV19 and TRBJ1-1 for the parts outside the CDR3, the full variable domain is DGGITQSPKYLFRKEGQNVTLSCEQNLNHDAMYWYRQDPGQGLRLIYYSQIVNDFQKGDIAEGYSVSREKKESFPLTVTSAQKNPTAFYLCASSRRGTADQNTEAFFGQGTRLTVV.

This chain uses TRBV27 with TRBJ1-6; the D is unclear. V gave up 5 bases and J gave up 5 bases, with 10 bases separating them. CDR3 length: 14 amino acids. Germline V gene sequence: CDR1 MNHEY, CDR2 SMNVEV (reference sequence). In nucleotides, the CDR3 is TGTGCCAGCAGTACCCAGGCCCATAATTCACCCCTCCACTTT. Its protein product is CASSTQAHNSPLHF.

The V gene is TRBV19, the J gene TRBJ2-3; D may be TRBD1 (5 bases). CDR3 length equals 13 residues. Germline V gene sequence: CDR1 LNHDA, CDR2 SQIVND (reference sequence). The germline V and J ends were trimmed by 3 bases and 5 bases, with 9 bases remaining between them. Here the CDR3 DNA reads TGTGCCAGTAGTATGGGGCTAGGAGATACGCAGTATTTT. Its translation is CASSMGLGDTQYF.

The chain employs TRBV5-1 and TRBJ2-1; TRBD1 matches 7 bases. The V and J ends lost 1 base and 8 bases, in that order; junction bases with no gene match: 3. Germline V gene sequence: CDR1 SGHRS, CDR2 YFSETQ. This CDR3 is 13 amino acids long. The chain's CDR3 is CASSLIGGYEQFF. DNA for the CDR3: TGCGCCAGCAGCTTGATAGGGGGCTATGAGCAGTTCTTC.

The V call is TRBV7-9, the J call TRBJ2-7; 9 nucleotides line up with TRBD1. The CDR3 has 15 residues. Per the germline V gene, CDR1 is SEHNR and CDR2 is FQNEAQ (reference sequence). V trimming: 1 base; J trimming: 3 bases; junction bases outside the gene matches: 4. DNA for the CDR3: TGTGCCAGCAGCTTAGTCGGGACAGGGTTCTACGAGCAGTACTTC. Translation gives CASSLVGTGFYEQYF.

The chain is built from TRBV30 and TRBJ2-1, with 10 bases identical to TRBD2. The CDR3 has 13 amino acids. Germline V gene sequence: CDR1 GTSNPN, CDR2 SVGIG (reference sequence). Germline trimming cut 4 bases from V and 3 bases from J; bases unmatched to any gene: 0. The CDR3 loop is CAWTSGSYNEQFF. DNA of the CDR3: TGTGCCTGGACTAGCGGGAGCTACAATGAGCAGTTCTTC.

The chain carries TRBV27 and TRBJ2-1, with D perhaps TRBD2 (5 bases). Germline loops: CDR1 MNHEY, CDR2 SMNVEV (reference sequence). V was clipped by 5 bases and J by 7 bases, with 15 bases between them. The CDR3 loop spans 14 amino acids. This chain's CDR3 is CASSRGFAENEQFF. CDR3 in DNA: TGTGCCAGCAGTCGGGGTTTTGCGGAAAATGAGCAGTTCTTC.

V and J are TRBV6-5 and TRBJ2-3; 7 bases agree with TRBD1. This CDR3 is built from 14 residues. V was clipped by 6 bases and J by 6 bases; unmatched bases: 9. Germline lookup yields CDR1 MNHEY and CDR2 SVGAGI. CDR3 nucleotide sequence: TGTGCCAGCAGGAAGACAGGGTTGGGGGATACGCAGTATTTT. Amino acids: CASRKTGLGDTQYF.